These 25 T cell receptor beta chains were all obtained from the same sample, sequenced in a study of blood T cell repertoires in COVID-19. The method was immunoSEQ multiplex PCR; TCRdb's version includes in-frame clones alone and lacks a portion of them. This table holds hundreds of thousands of clones, about 87% found once. Sequenced input: PBMCs or T cells enriched from blood (not recorded which). The receptors were gathered from a woman younger than 35 who had recovered from COVID-19.

This clone occurred once. The chain carries TRBV9 and TRBJ2-1; D not resolved. The CDR3 length is 14 residues. Germline V gene lookup returns CDR1 SGDLS and CDR2 YYNGEE. Trimming removed 1 base at V and 4 bases at J, with 9 bases between. The CDR3 DNA sequence: TGTGCCAGCAGCGTAACGACACAGTACAATGAGCAGTTCTTC. As protein: CASSVTTQYNEQFF.

The J gene is TRBJ1-4, the V gene TRBV5-5; D not certain. CDR3 length: 14 residues. Between the trimmed V and J ends, which lost 4 bases and 6 bases, there was a span of 13 bases. Per the germline V gene, CDR1 is SGHKS and CDR2 is YYEKEE (reference sequence). The CDR3 region is CASSPDPGDEKLFF. For the CDR3, the DNA is TGTGCCAGCAGCCCAGACCCCGGGGATGAAAAACTGTTTTTT.

The rearrangement links TRBV7-2 to TRBJ2-5; TRBD2 matches 11 bases. The length of the CDR3 is 16 residues. Per the germline V gene, CDR1 is SGHTA and CDR2 is FQGNSA. V lost 5 bases to trimming and J lost 1 base; unmatched junction nucleotides: 6. CDR3 bases: TGTGCCAGCAGCGCCTCCCTAGCGGGGGGCCAAGAGACCCAGTACTTC. Translated, it gives CASSASLAGGQETQYF.

The gene calls are TRBV19 and TRBJ1-6, with a tentative D call TRBD1 (6 bases). Trimming removed 5 bases from V and 0 bases from J, with 11 bases in between. In germline, CDR1 is LNHDA, CDR2 SQIVND (reference sequence). CDR3 length: 16 residues. The CDR3 spells CASSLQGTSYNSPLHF. The CDR3 nucleotides read TGTGCCAGTAGTCTTCAGGGGACCTCCTATAATTCACCCCTCCACTTT.

The chain recombines TRBV18 with TRBJ2-3; the D gene is possibly TRBD2 (6 bases). The length of the CDR3 is 17 residues. Trimming took 1 base from V and 0 from J, leaving 14 bases between them. CDR1 and CDR2 from the germline V gene are KGHSH and LQKENI. CDR3 nucleotides: TGTGCCAGCTCACCACTGCTTGCGGGAATTAGCACAGATACGCAGTATTTT. Translating gives CASSPLLAGISTDTQYF.

The gene calls are TRBV5-1 and TRBJ2-5; TRBD2 agrees at 7 bases. The germline CDR1 and CDR2 sequences are SGHRS and YFSETQ. V was pared by 4 bases and J by 1 base, with 7 bases of the junction left unmatched. The CDR3 has 15 amino acids. The CDR3 sequence is CASSVAPSGQETQYF. The CDR3 nucleotides are TGCGCCAGCAGCGTGGCTCCTAGCGGCCAAGAGACCCAGTACTTC.

The chain is built from TRBV6-2 or TRBV6-3 and TRBJ2-7; perhaps TRBD2 as D (5 bases). The CDR3 covers 15 residues. CDR1 is MNHEY and CDR2 is SVGEGT in the germline V gene. Trimming shortened V by 2 bases and J by 0 bases, and 11 bases separated the two germline ends. CDR3 DNA: TGTGCCAGCAGTTACGGGGAGCCTACCTCCTACGAGCAGTACTTC. This gives the protein CASSYGEPTSYEQYF.

The V gene is TRBV24-1, the J gene TRBJ2-3, with D maybe TRBD1 (5 bases). The CDR3 totals 18 residues. Germline V gene sequence: CDR1 KGHDR, CDR2 SFDVKD. Trimming removed 0 bases at V and 0 bases at J, with 15 bases between. The CDR3 loop is CATSDLQGKTDSTDTQYF. The CDR3 DNA reads as TGTGCCACCAGTGATTTGCAGGGAAAGACAGATAGCACAGATACGCAGTATTTT.

V and J are TRBV12-3 or TRBV12-4 and TRBJ1-1; D is ambiguous. Trimming took off 0 bases at V and 12 bases at J, with 8 bases between the two ends. The CDR3 spans 11 residues. The CDR3 here is CASSLAGETFF. In nucleotides, the CDR3 is TGTGCCAGCAGTTTAGCCGGGGAAACTTTCTTT.

The rearrangement joins TRBV27 to TRBJ2-7; D is possibly TRBD1 (6 bases). The V and J ends lost 0 bases and 0 bases respectively, with 12 bases between them. The CDR3 consists of 16 residues. Germline V gene sequence: CDR1 MNHEY, CDR2 SMNVEV (reference sequence). CDR3 nucleotide sequence: TGTGCCAGCAGTTTATCTTTACAGGGAGCCTCCTACGAGCAGTACTTC. Protein sequence: CASSLSLQGASYEQYF.

V is TRBV27 and J is TRBJ2-7; a possible D gene is TRBD1 (6 bases). Germline V lookup: CDR1 MNHEY, CDR2 SMNVEV (reference sequence). V lost 6 bases to trimming and J lost 3 bases, with 24 bases between them. The CDR3 totals 17 residues. This CDR3 reads CASRRRTRQDPSYEQYF. The CDR3 DNA reads as TGTGCCAGCAGACGACGAACTCGACAGGATCCAAGCTACGAGCAGTACTTC.

The chain is built from TRBV7-8 and TRBJ2-5, with D possibly being TRBD2 (7 bases). This CDR3 has 16 residues. Between the trimmed V and J ends, which lost 5 bases and 3 bases, there was a span of 19 bases. CDR1 is SGHVS, CDR2 FQNEAQ, per germline. The CDR3 region has the DNA TGTGCCAGCAGCCGAGCGAGGGGGGGAGGGAAAGAGACCCAGTACTTC. Residues: CASSRARGGGKETQYF.

The chain is built from TRBV6-5 and TRBJ1-2, with D perhaps TRBD1 (5 bases). Germline assignment: CDR1 MNHEY and CDR2 SVGAGI. CDR3 size: 13 residues. V was cut by 5 bases and J by 8 bases, with 15 bases left in between. DNA for the CDR3: TGTGCCAGCAGTAACACAGGCACCTTGGGCTACACCTTC. Its protein product is CASSNTGTLGYTF.

This rearrangement joins TRBV5-1 to TRBJ1-1; D possibly corresponds to TRBD1 (6 bases). Trimming left V 7 bases short and J 3 bases short, with 13 bases between. The germline gives CDR1 SGHRS, CDR2 YFSETQ. The CDR3 loop spans 13 amino acids. This CDR3 is CASAPGGYTEAFF. DNA of the CDR3: TGCGCCAGCGCGCCGGGGGGCTACACTGAAGCTTTCTTT.

This chain links TRBV7-2 with TRBJ2-7; perhaps TRBD1 as D (6 bases). The germline gives CDR1 SGHTA, CDR2 FQGNSA. V dropped 6 bases and J dropped 2 bases, with 14 bases sitting between them. The length of the CDR3 is 14 residues. The CDR3 DNA follows: TGTGCCAGCAGACCTGGACAGCCTACCTACGAGCAGTACTTC. This sequence encodes CASRPGQPTYEQYF.

The chain carries TRBV18 and TRBJ2-7, with TRBD1 identical over 9 bases. Germline values: CDR1 KGHSH, CDR2 LQKENI. The CDR3 has 15 residues. Trimming cost V 2 bases and J 2 bases; bases outside gene matches: 4. This CDR3 is CASSPGTGKTYEQYF. The CDR3 nucleotides are TGTGCCAGCTCACCAGGGACAGGGAAGACCTACGAGCAGTACTTC. The full variable domain, completed using reference TRBV18 and TRBJ2-7, is NAGVMQNPRHLVRRRGQEARLRCSPMKGHSHVYWYRQLPEEGLKFMVYLQKENIIDESGMPKERFSAEFPKEGPSILRIQQVVRGDSAAYFCASSPGTGKTYEQYFGPGTRLTVT.

The chain combines TRBV19 with TRBJ2-2; 9 bases fit TRBD1. Trimming took 6 bases from V and 8 from J; bases not matched to a gene: 7. The CDR3 is 14 residues long. Germline loops: CDR1 LNHDA, CDR2 SQIVND (reference sequence). The CDR3 protein is CASRRQGVEGELFF. CDR3 sequence (DNA): TGTGCCAGTAGGCGACAGGGGGTTGAGGGGGAGCTGTTTTTT.

The chain employs TRBV3-1 (or the pseudogene TRBV3-2) and TRBJ2-5; D ambiguous. Per the germline V gene, CDR1 is LGHDT and CDR2 is YNNKEL (reference sequence). Trimming took 1 base from V and 9 from J, leaving 12 bases between them. This CDR3 spans 13 amino acids. CDR3 amino acids: CASSQGKGGPQYF. DNA for the CDR3: TGTGCCAGCAGCCAAGGAAAAGGTGGGCCCCAGTACTTC.

The chain carries TRBV5-1 and TRBJ1-2; D possibly corresponds to TRBD1 (6 bases). The CDR3 consists of 13 residues. Trimming cost V 4 bases and J 5 bases, with 12 bases left between them. The germline V gene encodes CDR1 SGHRS and CDR2 YFSETQ. Here the CDR3 DNA reads TGCGCCAGCAGCCCAGGGGTAACTTATGGCTACACCTTC. It specifies CASSPGVTYGYTF.

V is TRBV10-3 and J is TRBJ2-1; 8 nucleotides line up with TRBD2. This CDR3 has 19 residues. J lost 2 bases, V lost 3 bases, and 15 bases had no gene match. The germline V gene encodes CDR1 ENHRY and CDR2 SYGVKD. The CDR3 reads CAISDRGGRSSSPYNEQFF. DNA of the CDR3: TGTGCCATCAGTGACAGGGGCGGGAGGTCGTCCAGTCCCTACAATGAGCAGTTCTTC.

The V gene is TRBV3-1 (or the pseudogene TRBV3-2), the J gene TRBJ2-3; D unclear. The ends were cut back, 3 bases at V and 2 bases at J, with 9 bases in the middle. The CDR3 loop spans 14 amino acids. Germline V CDR1 and CDR2: LGHDT, YNNKEL (reference sequence). Written as DNA, the CDR3 is TGTGCCAGCAGCCACTTAGCTTTCACAGATACGCAGTATTTT. Translating it yields CASSHLAFTDTQYF.

The chain uses TRBV15 and TRBJ2-1, with 12 bases fitting TRBD2. J was trimmed by 5 bases and V by 5 bases; bases with no gene match: 7. This CDR3 contains 16 residues. Germline loops: CDR1 LNHNV, CDR2 YYDKDF (reference sequence). CDR3 sequence reads: CATSSRLAGDHNEQFF. In DNA, the CDR3 is TGTGCCACCAGCTCCCGACTAGCGGGGGACCACAATGAGCAGTTCTTC.

The chain employs TRBV19 and TRBJ2-7; TRBD1 agrees at 8 bases. In germline, CDR1 is LNHDA, CDR2 SQIVND (reference sequence). After removal of 5 bases from V and 6 bases from J, the junction contained 6 bases not matched to a gene. The CDR3 totals 13 residues. The chain's CDR3 is CASSPLQGGEQYF. The CDR3 nucleotides are TGTGCCAGTAGTCCATTACAGGGGGGCGAGCAGTACTTC.

Turning to this clone: The germline gene is not matched at one end of the junction; a read error may be the cause. This chain uses TRBV29-1 with TRBJ1-1; a possible D gene is TRBD1 (5 bases). The CDR3 length is 12 residues. CDR1 is SQVTM and CDR2 is ANQGSEA in the germline V gene. This CDR3 is CSAFFAGTDAFF. The CDR3 nucleotides are TGCAGCGCCTTTTTCGCCGGGACTGACGCTTTCTTT.

This rearrangement joins TRBV28 to TRBJ2-7; 11 bases are a match to TRBD2. V was clipped by 4 bases and J by 2 bases; unmatched bases: 7. The germline CDR1 and CDR2 sequences are MDHEN and SYDVKM. The CDR3 consists of 16 residues. The DNA for the CDR3 is TGTGCCAGCAGTTCCGGGGGGACTAGCGGAACCTACGAGCAGTACTTC. Its translation is CASSSGGTSGTYEQYF.